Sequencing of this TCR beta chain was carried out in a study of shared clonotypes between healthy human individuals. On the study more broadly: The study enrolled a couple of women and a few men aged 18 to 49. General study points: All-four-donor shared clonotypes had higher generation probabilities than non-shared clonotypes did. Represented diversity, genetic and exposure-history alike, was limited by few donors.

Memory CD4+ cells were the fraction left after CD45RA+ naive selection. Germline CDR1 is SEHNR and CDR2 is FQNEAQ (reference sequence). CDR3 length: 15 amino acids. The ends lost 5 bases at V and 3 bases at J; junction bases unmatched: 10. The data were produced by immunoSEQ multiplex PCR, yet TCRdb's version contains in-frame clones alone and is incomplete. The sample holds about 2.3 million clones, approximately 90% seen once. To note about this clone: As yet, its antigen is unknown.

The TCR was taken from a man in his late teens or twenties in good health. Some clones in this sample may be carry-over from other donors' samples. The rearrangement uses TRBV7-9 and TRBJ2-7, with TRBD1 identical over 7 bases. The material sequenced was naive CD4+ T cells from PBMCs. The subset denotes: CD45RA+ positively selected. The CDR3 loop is CASSTLRQGVYEQYF. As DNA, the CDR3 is TGTGCCAGCAGCACCCTGAGGCAGGGGGTCTACGAGCAGTACTTC.